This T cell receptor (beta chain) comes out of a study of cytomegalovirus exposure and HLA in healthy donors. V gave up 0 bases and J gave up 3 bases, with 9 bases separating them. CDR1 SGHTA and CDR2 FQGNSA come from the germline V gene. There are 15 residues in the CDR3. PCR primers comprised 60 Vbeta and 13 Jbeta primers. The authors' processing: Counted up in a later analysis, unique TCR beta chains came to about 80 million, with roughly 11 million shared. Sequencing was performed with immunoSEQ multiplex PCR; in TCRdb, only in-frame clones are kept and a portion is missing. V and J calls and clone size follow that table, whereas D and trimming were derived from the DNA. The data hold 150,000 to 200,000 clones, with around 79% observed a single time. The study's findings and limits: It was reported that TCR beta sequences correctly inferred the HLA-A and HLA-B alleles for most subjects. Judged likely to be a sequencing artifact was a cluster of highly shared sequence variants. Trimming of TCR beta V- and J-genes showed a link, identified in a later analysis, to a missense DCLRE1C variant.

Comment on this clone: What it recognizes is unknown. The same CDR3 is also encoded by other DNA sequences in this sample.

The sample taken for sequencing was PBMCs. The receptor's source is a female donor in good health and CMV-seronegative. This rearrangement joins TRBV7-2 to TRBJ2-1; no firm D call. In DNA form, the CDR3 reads TGTGCCAGCAGCTTAGCGTCGCCGAGCTACAATGAGCAGTTCTTC. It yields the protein CASSLASPSYNEQFF.